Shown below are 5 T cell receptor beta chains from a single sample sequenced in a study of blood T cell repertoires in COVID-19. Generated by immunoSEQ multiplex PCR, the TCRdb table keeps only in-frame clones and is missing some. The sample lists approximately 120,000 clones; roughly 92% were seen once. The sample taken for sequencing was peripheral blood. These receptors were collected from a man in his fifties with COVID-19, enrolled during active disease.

DNA for the CDR3: TGTGCCTGGCGACGCTGGGGCGGGAGGGCCCGAAGCGGGGAGCTGTTTTTT. The encoded protein is CAWRRWGGRARSGELFF. V gene TRBV30 combines with J gene TRBJ2-2, with 9 nucleotides matching TRBD2. There are 17 residues in the CDR3. In germline, CDR1 is GTSNPN, CDR2 SVGIG (reference sequence). V shed 5 bases and J 7 bases; nucleotides not matched to a gene: 17.

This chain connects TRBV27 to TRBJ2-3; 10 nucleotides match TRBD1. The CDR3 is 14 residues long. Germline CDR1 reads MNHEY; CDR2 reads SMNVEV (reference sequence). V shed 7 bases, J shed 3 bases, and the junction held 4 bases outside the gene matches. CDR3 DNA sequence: TGTGCCAGCACCTGGACAGGGGGTACAGATACGCAGTATTTT. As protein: CASTWTGGTDTQYF.

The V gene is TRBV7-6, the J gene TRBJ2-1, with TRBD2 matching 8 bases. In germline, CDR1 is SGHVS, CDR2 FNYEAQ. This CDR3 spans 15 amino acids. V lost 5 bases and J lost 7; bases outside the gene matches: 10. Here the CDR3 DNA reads TGTGCCAGCAGCCGAGGCTTAGCGGGACTTAATGAGCAGTTCTTC. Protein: CASSRGLAGLNEQFF. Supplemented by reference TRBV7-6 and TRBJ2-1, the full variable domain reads GAGVSQSPRYKVTKRGQDVALRCDPISGHVSLYWYRQALGQGPEFLTYFNYEAQQDKSGLPNDRFSAERPEGSISTLTIQRTEQRDSAMYRCASSRGLAGLNEQFFGPGTRLTVL.

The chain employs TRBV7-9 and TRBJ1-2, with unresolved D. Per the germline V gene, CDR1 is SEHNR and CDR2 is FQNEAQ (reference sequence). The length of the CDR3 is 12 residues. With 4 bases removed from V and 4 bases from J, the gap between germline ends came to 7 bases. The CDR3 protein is CASSSVAYGYTF. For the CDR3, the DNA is TGTGCCAGCAGCTCAGTTGCCTATGGCTACACCTTC.

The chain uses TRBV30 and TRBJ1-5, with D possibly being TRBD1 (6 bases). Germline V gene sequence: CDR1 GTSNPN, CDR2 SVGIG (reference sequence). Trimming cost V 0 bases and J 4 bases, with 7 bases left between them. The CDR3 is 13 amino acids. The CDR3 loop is CAWSVGGNQPQHF. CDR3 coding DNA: TGTGCCTGGAGTGTAGGGGGTAATCAGCCCCAGCATTTT. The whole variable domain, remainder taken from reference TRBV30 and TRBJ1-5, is SQTIHQWPATLVQPVGSPLSLECTVEGTSNPNLYWYRQAAGRGLQLLFYSVGIGQISSEVPQNLSASRPQDRQFILSSKKLLLSDSGFYLCAWSVGGNQPQHFGDGTRLSIL.